The 13 T cell receptor beta chains below all came from one sample that was sequenced in a study of metastatic and nonmetastatic thyroid tumors. Each patient came to thyroid surgery without any prior treatment (of any kind). TCRdb reprocessed the PCR reads via MiXCR. The sample yields some 29,000 clones, over 15% seen once. Sequencing was carried out using blood. Receptors originate from a female donor with papillary thyroid cancer or a benign thyroid nodule (not recorded which). Some clones in this sample may be carry-over from other donors' samples.

Note on this clone: This clone may be a read error of a much larger clone one base away. The chain is built from TRBV3-1 and TRBJ2-2, with D maybe TRBD1 (5 bases). The germline V and J ends were trimmed by 4 bases and 4 bases, with 13 bases remaining between them. Germline V CDR1 and CDR2: LGHDT, YNNKEL (reference sequence). CDR3 length equals 15 residues. The CDR3 loop is CASSLRQWVTGELFF. CDR3 nucleotides: TGTGCCAGCAGCCTCCGACAGTGGGTCACCGGGGAGCTGTTTTTT.

The V and J genes are TRBV5-1 and TRBJ2-6; D unclear. Trimming stripped 4 bases from V and 0 bases from J, with 11 bases between. The CDR3 is 16 amino acids. The V gene's germline CDR1 is SGHRS and CDR2 YFSETQ. The CDR3 DNA is TGCGCCAGCAGCCGCGAGAGGATCTCTGGGGCCAACGTCCTGACTTTC. Translating gives CASSRERISGANVLTF.

By frequency in the sample, this clone is medium-sized. The chain joins TRBV3-1 to TRBJ2-5; 8 nucleotides align to TRBD2. The CDR3 is made up of 16 amino acids. Germline V gives CDR1 LGHDT, CDR2 YNNKEL (reference sequence). V lost 1 base, J lost 4 bases, and 8 bases stayed unmatched. This CDR3 is CASSQASGPTLETQYF. CDR3 DNA sequence: TGTGCCAGCAGCCAAGCTAGCGGGCCGACATTAGAGACCCAGTACTTC.

The table lists this clone with many counts. The chain is built from TRBV18 and TRBJ2-7; 11 bases map to TRBD1. The germline V gene has CDR1 KGHSH and CDR2 LQKENI. The J segment lost 6 bases and the V segment lost 6 bases, leaving 7 bases of the junction unmatched. The length of the CDR3 is 14 residues. CDR3 sequence (DNA): TGTGCCAGCTCGCCGGGACAGGGGGTGGGCGAGCAGTACTTC. Residues: CASSPGQGVGEQYF.

This clone was recorded at least ten times. This rearrangement joins TRBV6-1 to TRBJ2-1; D possibly corresponds to TRBD2 (6 bases). The V end was cut by 7 bases, the J end by 2 bases, with 12 bases between. CDR1 MNHNS and CDR2 SASEGT come from the germline V gene. This CDR3 has 14 residues. The CDR3 sequence: CASIWGEPYNEQFF. CDR3 coding DNA: TGTGCCAGCATTTGGGGGGAGCCCTACAATGAGCAGTTCTTC.

This clone was observed a handful of times. Other DNA sequences in this sample translate to the same CDR3. The chain uses TRBV27 and TRBJ1-2, with unresolved D. The germline V gene encodes CDR1 MNHEY and CDR2 SMNVEV (reference sequence). Trimming pared 2 bases from V and 8 bases from J, leaving 3 bases between. The length of the CDR3 is 10 residues. The CDR3 DNA reads TGTGCCAGCAGTTTAGGGGGCTACACCTTC. This codes for CASSLGGYTF.

This clone has just a few counts. The chain uses TRBV6-2 or TRBV6-3 and TRBJ2-7; TRBD1 aligns across 7 bases. V gave up 8 bases and J gave up 0 bases; unmatched junction bases: 7. Germline lookup yields CDR1 MNHEY and CDR2 SVGEGT. The CDR3 spans 14 residues. CDR3 sequence (DNA): TGTGCCAGCCTCCCGGACAGGAGCTCCTACGAGCAGTACTTC. Translated: CASLPDRSSYEQYF.

At least ten counts were recorded for this clone. The chain has TRBV5-4 and TRBJ2-1; either TRBD1 or TRBD2 may fit D (5 bases each). The V and J ends lost 4 bases and 4 bases respectively, with 12 bases between them. The CDR3 length is 14 residues. Per germline, CDR1 SGHNT and CDR2 YYREEE (reference sequence). The CDR3 is CASSIRGPYNEQFF. The DNA for the CDR3 is TGTGCCAGCAGCATCCGGGGACCTTACAATGAGCAGTTCTTC. Variable domain in full (rest from reference TRBV5-4 and TRBJ2-1): ETGVTQSPTHLIKTRGQQVTLRCSSQSGHNTVSWYQQALGQGPQFIFQYYREEENGRGNFPPRFSGLQFPNYSSELNVNALELDDSALYLCASSIRGPYNEQFFGPGTRLTVL.

In this sample, this clone turned up many times. The J gene is TRBJ1-4, the V gene TRBV11-2; the match to TRBD1 covers 7 bases. This CDR3 has 16 residues. V lost 5 bases, J lost 1 base, and 7 bases stayed unmatched. Per germline, CDR1 SGHAT and CDR2 FQNNGV. As DNA, the CDR3 is TGTGCCAGCAGCGGGGGACAGTTGAGAACTAATGAAAAACTGTTTTTT. Encoded protein: CASSGGQLRTNEKLFF. Based on the CDR3 plus reference TRBV11-2 and TRBJ1-4, the full variable domain is EAGVAQSPRYKIIEKRQSVAFWCNPISGHATLYWYQQILGQGPKLLIQFQNNGVVDDSQLPKDRFSAERLKGVDSTLKIQPAKLEDSAVYLCASSGGQLRTNEKLFFGSGTQLSVL.

This clone was found many times. The chain uses TRBV20-1 and TRBJ1-1, with a possible D match to TRBD1 (6 bases). The CDR3 loop spans 13 amino acids. In germline, CDR1 is DFQATT, CDR2 SNEGSKA (reference sequence). The V gene lost 3 bases and the J gene lost 3 bases, with 11 bases spanning the gap. The CDR3 sequence is CSASEGGYTEAFF. The CDR3 DNA reads as TGCAGTGCTAGTGAGGGGGGATACACTGAAGCTTTCTTT.

Many counts were recorded for this clone. The germline gene is not matched at one end of the junction; a read error may be the cause. The rearrangement uses TRBV2 and TRBJ2-1, with D unresolved. Germline CDR1 is SNHLY and CDR2 is FYNNEI. The CDR3 spans 14 residues. CDR3: CASSEGSSYYEQFF. DNA for the CDR3: TGTGCCAGCAGTGAAGGGTCGAGCTACTATGAGCAGTTCTTC.

For this clone: This clone may be a read error of a much larger clone one base away. This same CDR3 is encoded by further DNA sequences in the sample. The chain joins TRBV18 to TRBJ1-1, with TRBD1 as a possible D gene (5 bases). CDR3 length equals 14 residues. V lost 2 bases and J lost 1, with 8 bases in between. The germline V gene encodes CDR1 KGHSH and CDR2 LQKENI. CDR3 bases: TGTGCCAGCTCACCATCTGACAGGAACACTGAAGCTTTCTTT. Protein product: CASSPSDRNTEAFF.

This clone was found many times. The CDR3 region is CASSYSRQTYNEQFF. In DNA form, the CDR3 reads TGTGCCAGCAGTTACTCGCGACAGACCTACAATGAGCAGTTCTTC. The rearrangement uses TRBV6-6 and TRBJ2-1; tentative D call: TRBD1 (5 bases). Germline CDR1 reads MNHNY; CDR2 reads SVGAGI (reference sequence). V dropped 0 bases and J dropped 2 bases, with 8 bases sitting between them. The length of the CDR3 is 15 residues.